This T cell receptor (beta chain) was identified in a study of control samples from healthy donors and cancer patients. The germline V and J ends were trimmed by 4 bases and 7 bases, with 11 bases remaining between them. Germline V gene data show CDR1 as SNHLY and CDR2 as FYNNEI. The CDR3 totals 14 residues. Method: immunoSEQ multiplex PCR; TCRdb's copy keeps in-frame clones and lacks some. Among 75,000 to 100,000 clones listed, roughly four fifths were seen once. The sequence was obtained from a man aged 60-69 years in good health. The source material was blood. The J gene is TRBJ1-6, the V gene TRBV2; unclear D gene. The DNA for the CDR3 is TGTGCCAGCAGTGTCGGTGGTCGCAATTCACCCCTCCACTTT. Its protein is CASSVGGRNSPLHF.